This entry is about one T cell receptor (beta chain). Its antigen is still unknown. This specimen comes from a study of T cell responses to AZD1222 COVID-19 vaccine. Findings and limits, study-wide: An increase in Spike-specific TCR breadth and depth was observed after two AZD1222 doses.

Germline CDR1 reads MNHEY; CDR2 reads SVGEGT. V lost 2 bases to trimming and J lost 2 bases, with 7 bases between them. CDR3 length: 13 amino acids. Profiling relied on immunoSEQ multiplex PCR, and the TCRdb table lists in-frame clones only, not all of them. Of approximately 110,000 clones in the sample, 91% were seen once. This clonotype originated in an adult in good health. This chain links TRBV6-2 or TRBV6-3 with TRBJ2-7, with D hard to call. The sample was peripheral blood, taken on day 0 of AZD1222 vaccination. Here the CDR3 DNA reads TGTGCCAGCAGTTACCAAGGGACCTACGAGCAGTACTTC. The encoded protein is CASSYQGTYEQYF.